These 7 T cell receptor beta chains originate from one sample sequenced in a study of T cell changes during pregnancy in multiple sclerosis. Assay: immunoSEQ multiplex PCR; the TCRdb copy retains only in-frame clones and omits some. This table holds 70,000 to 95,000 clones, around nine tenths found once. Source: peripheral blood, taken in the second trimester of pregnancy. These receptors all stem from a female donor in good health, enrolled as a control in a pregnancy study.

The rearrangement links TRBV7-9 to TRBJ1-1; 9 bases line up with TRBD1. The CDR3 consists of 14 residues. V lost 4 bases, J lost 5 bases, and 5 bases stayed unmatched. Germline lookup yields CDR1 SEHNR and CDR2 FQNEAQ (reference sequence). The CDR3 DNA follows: TGTGCCAGCAGCTCTACAGGGGGCCGGACTGAAGCTTTCTTT. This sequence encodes CASSSTGGRTEAFF. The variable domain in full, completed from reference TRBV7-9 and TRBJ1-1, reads DTGVSQNPRHKITKRGQNVTFRCDPISEHNRLYWYRQTLGQGPEFLTYFQNEAQLEKSRLLSDRFSAERPKGSFSTLEIQRTEQGDSAMYLCASSSTGGRTEAFFGQGTRLTVV.

The CDR3 coding sequence is TGTGCCAGCAGCACCCGACATGCGCCCTCCTACAATGAGCAGTTCTTC. Its translation: CASSTRHAPSYNEQFF. The chain recombines TRBV11-3 with TRBJ2-1; D gene unclear. V lost 5 bases and J lost 0, with 14 bases in between. The CDR3 runs 16 residues. Germline V CDR1 and CDR2: SGHNT, YENEEA.

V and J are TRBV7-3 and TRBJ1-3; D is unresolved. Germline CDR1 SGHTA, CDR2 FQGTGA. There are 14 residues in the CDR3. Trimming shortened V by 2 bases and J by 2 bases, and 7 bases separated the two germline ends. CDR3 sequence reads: CASSLVGPGNTIYF. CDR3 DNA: TGTGCCAGCAGCTTAGTGGGCCCTGGAAACACCATATATTTT. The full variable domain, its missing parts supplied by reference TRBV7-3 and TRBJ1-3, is GAGVSQTPSNKVTEKGKYVELRCDPISGHTALYWYRQSLGQGPEFLIYFQGTGAADDSGLPNDRFFAVRPEGSVSTLKIQRTERGDSAVYLCASSLVGPGNTIYFGEGSWLTVV.

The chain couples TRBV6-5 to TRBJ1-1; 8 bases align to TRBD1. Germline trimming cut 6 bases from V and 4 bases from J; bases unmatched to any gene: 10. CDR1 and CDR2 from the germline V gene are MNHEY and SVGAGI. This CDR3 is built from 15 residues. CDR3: CASRRDRRMGTEAFF. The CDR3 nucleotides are TGTGCCAGCAGGCGGGACAGGCGAATGGGCACTGAAGCTTTCTTT.

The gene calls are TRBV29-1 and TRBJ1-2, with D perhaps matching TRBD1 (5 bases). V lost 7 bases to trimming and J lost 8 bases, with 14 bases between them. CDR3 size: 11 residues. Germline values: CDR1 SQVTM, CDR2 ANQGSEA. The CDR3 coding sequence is TGCAGCGGGGGATGGGGGGACGGCTACACCTTC. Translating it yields CSGGWGDGYTF.

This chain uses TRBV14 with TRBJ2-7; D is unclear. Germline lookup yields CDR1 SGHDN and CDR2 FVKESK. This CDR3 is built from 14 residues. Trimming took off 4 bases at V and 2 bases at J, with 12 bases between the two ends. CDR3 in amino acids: CASSRQVGPYEQYF. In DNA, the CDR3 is TGTGCCAGCAGCCGCCAGGTTGGCCCCTACGAGCAGTACTTC.

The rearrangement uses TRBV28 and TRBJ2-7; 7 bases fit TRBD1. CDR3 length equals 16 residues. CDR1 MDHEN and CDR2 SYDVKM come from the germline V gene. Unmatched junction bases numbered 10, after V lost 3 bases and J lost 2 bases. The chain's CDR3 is CASSLGTVRVAYEQYF. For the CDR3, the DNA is TGTGCCAGCAGTTTGGGGACAGTTCGGGTCGCCTACGAGCAGTACTTC.